This entry describes one T cell receptor (beta chain). The record originates from a study of CXCR3-negative and CXCR3-positive naive CD8 T cells. Carrying UMI labels, the TRB cDNA libraries were prepared through 5' RACE. One entry per CDR3 protein, without DNA, is what TCRdb gives after re-calling the 5' RACE reads. The ten most abundant clones cover approximately 11% of a sample with about 43,000 distinct CDR3 sequences. This CDR3 region has 12 residues. Germline V CDR1 and CDR2: SGHTA, FQGNSA. Source material: memory CD8+ T cells from blood. This TCR came from a human donor in good health. Some clones in this sample may be carry-over from other donors' samples. The genes are TRBV7-2 and TRBJ2-7. The CDR3 loop is CASSLVQDEQYF.